This T cell receptor beta chain was observed in a study of glioma-infiltrating T cells after dendritic cell vaccination. Turning to this clone: This same CDR3 is encoded by further DNA sequences in the sample.

Produced via immunoSEQ multiplex PCR; TCRdb's table is partial and in-frame only. Of 71,000 or so clones in the sample, around 86% were seen once. Germline V gene lookup returns CDR1 LGHNA and CDR2 YNFKEQ. V shed 1 base and J 5 bases; nucleotides not matched to a gene: 5. CDR3 size: 16 residues. The chain is built from TRBV4-2 and TRBJ2-1; 10 bases fit TRBD2. This specimen consisted of blood, obtained before dendritic cell vaccination. This TCR was sampled from a human donor with glioblastoma. CDR3 protein: CASSQGPSGGDNEQFF. DNA of the CDR3: TGTGCCAGCAGCCAAGGGCCTAGCGGGGGAGACAATGAGCAGTTCTTC.